This T cell receptor beta chain was profiled in a study of T cells in Graves' hyperthyroidism and ophthalmopathy. Study conclusions and caveats: A model built on 13 V-J features separated ophthalmopathy from stable hyperthyroidism.

Patients between 18 and 65 years old had hyperthyroidism, newly diagnosed and lasting under 2 months. This clonotype was counted a few times. What it binds is not known. This sequence may be a read error, since a much larger clone differs from it by one base. It was RNA transcripts that yielded the amplified TCR beta CDR3 regions. With the HTBI primer set, the TCR CDR3 went through a first round of RT-PCR. MiXCR, run by TCRdb on the multiplex PCR reads, gives a single entry per CDR3 protein. Altogether about 480,000 distinct CDR3 sequences are present, 13% to 15% being singletons, with the ten largest covering less than 20%. Germline lookup yields CDR1 DFQATT and CDR2 SNEGSKA (reference sequence). The CDR3 contains 11 residues.

The receptor was isolated from a woman aged 18-35 years with Graves' hyperthyroidism. Sequencing was done on a sample of blood. The rearrangement joins TRBV20-1 to TRBJ2-2; TRBD2 might be the D (5 bases). The CDR3 is CSAPRTGEPFF. The CDR3 nucleotides are TGCAGTGCTCCACGGACCGGGGAGCCGTTTTTT.